This T cell receptor beta chain was identified in a study of T cell changes during pregnancy in multiple sclerosis. Some clones are missing from TCRdb's copy, which holds only in-frame ones; the method was immunoSEQ multiplex PCR. Of 39,000 or so clones in the sample, more than 85% were seen once. The CDR3 is 13 amino acids. V shed 5 bases and J 7 bases; nucleotides not matched to a gene: 5. Germline V gene lookup returns CDR1 MNHEY and CDR2 SMNVEV (reference sequence). The chain carries TRBV27 and TRBJ1-5; the match to TRBD1 covers 7 bases. The input for sequencing was CD8+ T cells from peripheral blood mononuclear cells, taken after pregnancy. This TCR was sampled from a female donor with multiple sclerosis, enrolled in a pregnancy study. For the CDR3, the DNA is TGTGCCAGCAGTGACAGGGTTGGGCAGCCCCAGCATTTT. This translates into CASSDRVGQPQHF.